The 12 T cell receptor beta chains below come from one sample, sequenced in a study of CD8 T cells in Susac syndrome. Random-hexamer reverse transcription was applied to about 0.45 to 1 ug RNA. TCRdb re-analysed the immunoSEQ multiplex PCR reads in MiXCR, keeping a single row per CDR3 protein. The sample lists approximately 300,000 distinct CDR3 sequences, approximately 89% seen once, with around 0.18% in the top ten. Sequenced material: CD8+ T cells from PBMCs. All receptors come from a human donor with multiple sclerosis.

This sequence joins TRBV12-3 or TRBV12-4 and TRBJ2-2, with unresolved D. V dropped 6 bases and J dropped 3 bases, with 5 bases sitting between them. This CDR3 comprises 12 residues. The CDR3 region is CASRWDTGELFF. The CDR3 bases are TGTGCCAGCAGATGGGACACCGGGGAGCTGTTTTTT.

The chain employs TRBV9 and TRBJ2-1, with D unresolved. Trimming cost V 2 bases and J 6 bases, with 6 bases left between them. Germline V gene lookup returns CDR1 SGDLS and CDR2 YYNGEE. This CDR3 is 12 amino acids long. CDR3 sequence: CASSVGPNEQFF. The CDR3 nucleotides are TGTGCCAGCAGCGTCGGCCCCAATGAGCAGTTCTTC.

The chain carries TRBV9 and TRBJ2-1; 13 bases are shared with TRBD2. Germline V gene data show CDR1 as SGDLS and CDR2 as YYNGEE. The CDR3 sequence is 17 residues long. V shed 2 bases and J 4 bases; nucleotides not matched to a gene: 6. In nucleotides, the CDR3 is TGTGCCAGCAGCGTTCAAGGACTAGCGGGAGAATACAATGAGCAGTTCTTC. It yields the protein CASSVQGLAGEYNEQFF.

The chain carries TRBV29-1 and TRBJ1-2, with D hard to call. V dropped 2 bases and J dropped 5 bases, with 6 bases sitting between them. The CDR3 has 11 amino acids. Looked up from germline, CDR1 is SQVTM and CDR2 is ANQGSEA. The CDR3 protein is CSVETLYGYTF. The CDR3 coding sequence is TGCAGCGTTGAAACGCTTTATGGCTACACCTTC.

The V and J genes are TRBV12-3 or TRBV12-4 and TRBJ2-3; D is tentatively TRBD1 or TRBD2 (6 bases each). Trimming removed 6 bases at V and 4 bases at J, with 14 bases between. This CDR3 contains 14 residues. CDR3 DNA: TGTGCCAGCAGATCCTTGGGGGGCGCAGATACGCAGTATTTT. It specifies CASRSLGGADTQYF.

In this sample, this clonotype turned up once. The rearrangement joins TRBV4-1 to TRBJ2-7; 7 nucleotides match TRBD1. The CDR3 runs to 16 residues. The junction had 10 bases not matched to a gene; V was cut back by 2 bases and J by 3 bases. Germline lookup yields CDR1 MGHRA and CDR2 YSYEKL. The CDR3 nucleotides are TGCGCCAGCAGCCAATCCCATCCACAGGGGTTCTACGAGCAGTACTTC. Protein sequence: CASSQSHPQGFYEQYF.

This clonotype was seen once. The genes are TRBV6-1 and TRBJ1-4; D not resolved. The CDR3 consists of 15 residues. The germline V gene has CDR1 MNHNS and CDR2 SASEGT. Trimming took off 6 bases at V and 0 bases at J, with 11 bases between the two ends. CDR3 sequence (DNA): TGTGCCAGCAGCCGGTCACTTGCAACTAATGAAAAACTGTTTTTT. Protein: CASSRSLATNEKLFF.

This chain links TRBV20-1 with TRBJ2-1, with D perhaps TRBD2 (5 bases). Trimming left V 5 bases short and J 6 bases short, with 14 bases between. In germline, CDR1 is DFQATT, CDR2 SNEGSKA (reference sequence). This CDR3 contains 13 residues. The CDR3 is CSAEGVYGNEQFF. In nucleotides, the CDR3 is TGCAGTGCTGAGGGCGTCTACGGCAATGAGCAGTTCTTC.

This clonotype turned up a few times. The rearrangement uses TRBV7-8 and TRBJ1-5; D is ambiguous. Trimming removed 2 bases at V and 4 bases at J, with 3 bases between. The CDR3 sequence is 12 residues long. In germline, CDR1 is SGHVS, CDR2 FQNEAQ. The DNA of the CDR3 is TGTGCCAGCAGCTTATCGAATCAGCCCCAGCATTTT. Its translation: CASSLSNQPQHF.

The chain employs TRBV25-1 and TRBJ1-5; no definite D call. CDR3 length equals 14 residues. V lost 1 base, J lost 2 bases, and 6 bases lay in between. CDR1 and CDR2 (germline): MGHDK, SYGVNS. CDR3 DNA sequence: TGTGCCAGCAGTGAATGGGAGGGCAATCAGCCCCAGCATTTT. This translates into CASSEWEGNQPQHF.

Concerning this clonotype itself: Mismatch with germline at one junction end may stem from a read error. The CDR3 is CANSQDIIPGSYNEQFF. Written as DNA, the CDR3 is TGTGCCAACAGCCAAGACATTATCCCAGGCTCCTACAATGAGCAGTTCTTC. The gene calls are TRBV3-1 and TRBJ2-1; the D is unclear. There are 17 residues in the CDR3. CDR1 LGHDT and CDR2 YNNKEL come from the germline V gene (reference sequence).

CDR3 in amino acids: CATSRPLPREPSYNEQFF. CDR3 coding DNA: TGTGCCACCAGCAGACCCCTCCCTCGGGAACCCTCCTACAATGAGCAGTTCTTC. The chain joins TRBV15 to TRBJ2-1; tentatively, D is TRBD2 (5 bases). The V and J ends lost 2 bases and 0 bases respectively, with 17 bases between them. The CDR3 covers 18 residues. Germline assignment: CDR1 LNHNV and CDR2 YYDKDF (reference sequence).